This T cell receptor (beta chain) was recorded in a study of neurological immune-mediated disorders. This CDR3 comprises 14 residues. The V gene lost 3 bases and the J gene lost 6 bases, with 13 bases spanning the gap. Germline loops: CDR1 SGHRS, CDR2 YFSETQ. This clonotype was recorded many times. TCRdb re-analysed the 5' RACE reads in MiXCR, keeping a single row per CDR3 protein. The repertoire holds 15,000 to 20,000 distinct CDR3 sequences, about a fifth seen once, with 23% in the top ten. This TCR derives from a man between 50 and 59 years old in good health. The chain couples TRBV5-1 to TRBJ2-1; possibly TRBD2 for D (6 bases). Sequencing was done on a sample of PBMCs. The chain's CDR3 is CASSSGLRSNEQFF. CDR3 nucleotide sequence: TGCGCCAGCAGCTCGGGACTCCGCAGCAATGAGCAGTTCTTC.